A selection of T cell receptor beta chains follows, all from one sample in a study of blood T cell repertoires in COVID-19. The table came from immunoSEQ multiplex PCR; TCRdb's copy has only in-frame clones and leaves some out. The repertoire holds roughly 250,000 clones, roughly nine tenths seen once, with under 3% in the top ten. Sequencing was done on a sample of PBMCs or T cells enriched from blood (not recorded which). The receptor source for this set is a young woman who had recovered from COVID-19. The CDR3 runs from the conserved cysteine through the conserved F or W. Fields, in order: J gene, V gene, D gene, clone size, CDR3 protein, CDR3 DNA. D genes are given only for firm matches. Rows give clone size only sometimes, using once, few, many, or a class for an expanded clone.

j_gene: TRBJ2-5
v_gene: TRBV4-1
d_gene: .
abundance: .
CDR3aa: CASSQEGVSGGVVETQYF
CDR3nt: TGCGCCAGCAGCCAAGAGGGGGTTAGCGGAGGGGTGGTTGAGACCCAGTACTTC

j_gene: TRBJ1-3
v_gene: TRBV7-9
d_gene: TRBD1
abundance: .
CDR3aa: CASSTRTGEGNTIYF
CDR3nt: TGTGCCAGCAGCACCCGGACAGGGGAGGGAAACACCATATATTTT

j_gene: TRBJ1-1
v_gene: TRBV7-8
d_gene: .
abundance: .
CDR3aa: CASSLAAGGGGMNTEAFF
CDR3nt: TGTGCCAGCAGCTTAGCGGCTGGGGGGGGCGGGATGAACACTGAAGCTTTCTTT

j_gene: TRBJ1-2
v_gene: TRBV7-2
d_gene: TRBD1
abundance: .
CDR3aa: CASSSGTGGLDGYTF
CDR3nt: TGTGCCAGCAGCTCCGGGACAGGGGGCTTGGATGGCTACACCTTC

j_gene: TRBJ2-5
v_gene: TRBV27
d_gene: .
abundance: .
CDR3aa: CASSPPGEKETQYF
CDR3nt: TGTGCCAGCAGTCCACCGGGTGAGAAAGAGACCCAGTACTTC

j_gene: TRBJ1-2
v_gene: TRBV9
d_gene: .
abundance: .
CDR3aa: CASSVVLGKASFYGYTF
CDR3nt: TGTGCCAGCAGCGTAGTGCTCGGGAAGGCTTCCTTTTATGGCTACACCTTC

j_gene: TRBJ2-2
v_gene: TRBV29-1
d_gene: .
abundance: .
CDR3aa: CSAERNTGELFF
CDR3nt: TGCAGCGCCGAGCGGAACACCGGGGAGCTGTTTTTT

j_gene: TRBJ1-2
v_gene: TRBV7-2
d_gene: TRBD1
abundance: .
CDR3aa: CASSGTGGVNGYTF
CDR3nt: TGTGCCAGCAGCGGGACAGGGGGCGTAAATGGCTACACCTTC

j_gene: TRBJ1-1
v_gene: TRBV5-1
d_gene: TRBD1
abundance: .
CDR3aa: CASSSTGLLNTEAFF
CDR3nt: TGCGCCAGCAGCTCGACAGGGCTGTTGAACACTGAAGCTTTCTTT

j_gene: TRBJ1-2
v_gene: TRBV4-1
d_gene: .
abundance: .
CDR3aa: CASSQAGDYGYTF
CDR3nt: TGCGCCAGCAGCCAGGCAGGGGACTATGGCTACACCTTC

j_gene: TRBJ2-1
v_gene: TRBV5-1
d_gene: .
abundance: .
CDR3aa: CASSLAGGEHNEQFF
CDR3nt: TGCGCCAGCAGCTTGGCCGGAGGAGAACACAATGAGCAGTTCTTC

j_gene: TRBJ2-5
v_gene: TRBV6-5
d_gene: .
abundance: .
CDR3aa: CASSRGQPPIETQYF
CDR3nt: TGTGCCAGCAGCCGTGGACAGCCCCCAATAGAGACCCAGTACTTC

j_gene: TRBJ1-5
v_gene: TRBV19
d_gene: .
abundance: .
CDR3aa: CASSIGGMRGQPQHF
CDR3nt: TGTGCCAGTAGTATAGGGGGAATGCGGGGCCAGCCCCAGCATTTT

j_gene: TRBJ2-7
v_gene: TRBV15
d_gene: .
abundance: once
CDR3aa: CATSRTLPRQAHSSYEQYF
CDR3nt: TGTGCCACCAGCAGAACATTGCCGAGACAGGCCCACTCCTCCTACGAGCAGTACTTC

j_gene: TRBJ1-5
v_gene: TRBV2
d_gene: TRBD1
abundance: few
CDR3aa: CASGTGTGEGFYQPQHF
CDR3nt: TGTGCCAGCGGTACCGGGACAGGGGAGGGGTTCTATCAGCCCCAGCATTTT

j_gene: TRBJ1-3
v_gene: TRBV19
d_gene: TRBD1
abundance: .
CDR3aa: CASSIGQGADTIYF
CDR3nt: TGTGCCAGTAGTATCGGACAGGGAGCCGACACCATATATTTT

j_gene: TRBJ1-2
v_gene: TRBV5-1
d_gene: .
abundance: .
CDR3aa: CASSHRTASGLGGYTF
CDR3nt: TGCGCCAGCAGCCATAGGACAGCCTCGGGATTAGGTGGCTACACCTTC

j_gene: TRBJ2-1
v_gene: TRBV6-5
d_gene: .
abundance: .
CDR3aa: CASSYEGNSYNEQFF
CDR3nt: TGTGCCAGCAGTTATGAGGGTAACTCCTACAATGAGCAGTTCTTC

j_gene: TRBJ2-1
v_gene: TRBV7-3
d_gene: TRBD2
abundance: once
CDR3aa: CASSFRLAGANEQFF
CDR3nt: TGTGCCAGCAGCTTCCGGCTAGCGGGGGCTAATGAGCAGTTCTTC

j_gene: TRBJ1-5
v_gene: TRBV19
d_gene: TRBD1
abundance: few
CDR3aa: CASSRNQGAGQPQHF
CDR3nt: TGTGCCAGTAGCCGGAACCAGGGGGCTGGTCAGCCCCAGCATTTT

j_gene: TRBJ1-1
v_gene: TRBV4-2
d_gene: .
abundance: .
CDR3aa: CASSQVVASSTEAFF
CDR3nt: TGTGCCAGCAGCCAAGTTGTAGCGTCAAGCACTGAAGCTTTCTTT

j_gene: TRBJ1-1
v_gene: TRBV6-5
d_gene: TRBD1
abundance: .
CDR3aa: CASRHGQGGTEAFF
CDR3nt: TGTGCCAGCAGACACGGACAGGGGGGCACTGAAGCTTTCTTT

j_gene: TRBJ2-5
v_gene: TRBV6-4
d_gene: .
abundance: .
CDR3aa: CAGGGGGQETQYF
CDR3nt: TGTGCCGGCGGAGGGGGGGGACAAGAGACCCAGTACTTC

j_gene: TRBJ2-2
v_gene: TRBV28
d_gene: .
abundance: .
CDR3aa: CASTLRTGELFF
CDR3nt: TGTGCCAGCACCCTGAGGACCGGGGAGCTGTTTTTT

j_gene: TRBJ2-5
v_gene: TRBV9
d_gene: .
abundance: .
CDR3aa: CASSVDTSEKTQYF
CDR3nt: TGTGCCAGCAGCGTAGATACGAGTGAGAAGACCCAGTACTTC

j_gene: TRBJ1-2
v_gene: TRBV12-3/TRBV12-4
d_gene: .
abundance: .
CDR3aa: CASSLGRNYGYTF
CDR3nt: TGTGCCAGCAGTTTAGGCAGGAACTATGGCTACACCTTC

j_gene: TRBJ1-1
v_gene: TRBV4-1
d_gene: .
abundance: .
CDR3aa: CASSLPGGADTEAFF
CDR3nt: TGCGCCAGCAGCCTTCCCGGGGGGGCCGACACTGAAGCTTTCTTT

j_gene: TRBJ1-2
v_gene: TRBV5-1
d_gene: .
abundance: .
CDR3aa: CASSATEYYGYTF
CDR3nt: TGCGCCAGCAGCGCGACAGAATACTATGGCTACACCTTC